This is a list of T cell receptor beta chains from one sample in a study of blood T cell repertoires in COVID-19. Generated by immunoSEQ multiplex PCR, the TCRdb table keeps only in-frame clones and is missing some. The table shows roughly 350,000 clones, with more than 70% occurring only once. Sequenced sample: peripheral blood. These receptors were collected from a woman aged 30 to 39 with COVID-19, enrolled during active disease. Each CDR3 is given without its conserved first and last residue. The listing skips clone size in some rows; elsewhere it reads once, few, many or a size class.

cdr3_aa: ASSLQGGQPQH
j_call: TRBJ1-5
clone_size: once
v_call: TRBV7-2

cdr3_aa: ASSDIGRSSYEQY
j_call: TRBJ2-7
clone_size: -
v_call: TRBV10-2

cdr3_aa: ASSEIREGGTGELF
j_call: TRBJ2-2
clone_size: -
v_call: TRBV10-2

cdr3_aa: ASSALAIQETQY
j_call: TRBJ2-5
clone_size: -
v_call: TRBV2

cdr3_aa: ASSEGTGGRDTEAF
j_call: TRBJ1-1
clone_size: -
v_call: TRBV10-2

cdr3_aa: ASSLGGRRAKNIQY
j_call: TRBJ2-4
clone_size: -
v_call: TRBV27

cdr3_aa: ASSAGTSNTEAF
j_call: TRBJ1-1
clone_size: -
v_call: TRBV9

cdr3_aa: ATSDVVRGDTQY
j_call: TRBJ2-3
clone_size: -
v_call: TRBV24-1

cdr3_aa: ASSPDEGATGELF
j_call: TRBJ2-2
clone_size: -
v_call: TRBV5-1

cdr3_aa: ASSLGGQVGDTGELF
j_call: TRBJ2-2
clone_size: -
v_call: TRBV11-3

cdr3_aa: ASRGGRSSYNEQF
j_call: TRBJ2-1
clone_size: -
v_call: TRBV28

cdr3_aa: ASSQDRLAGVSGELF
j_call: TRBJ2-2
clone_size: -
v_call: TRBV4-3

cdr3_aa: ASSHQRQGELTGELF
j_call: TRBJ2-2
clone_size: -
v_call: TRBV11-3

cdr3_aa: ASSQSYYRGYEQY
j_call: TRBJ2-7
clone_size: -
v_call: TRBV16